The 26 T cell receptor beta chains reported below all come from one sample, sequenced in a study of graft-versus-host responses after intestinal transplantation. TCRdb's copy holds only in-frame clones and misses some; the assay was immunoSEQ multiplex PCR. Among under 95,000 clones, about four fifths were seen once, and the ten largest hold roughly 0.8%. No antigen has been identified for these receptors. Sequences were derived from unstimulated CD4+ T cells sorted from spleen or lymph node cells, sampled before intestinal transplant. The source is a human donor who received an intestinal transplant.

The rearrangement uses TRBV30 and TRBJ2-5; unclear D gene. The germline V gene has CDR1 GTSNPN and CDR2 SVGIG (reference sequence). Deletions cut 3 bases from V and 2 bases from J, with 4 bases between. The CDR3 contains 11 residues. Here the CDR3 reads CAWSVQETQYF. The DNA for the CDR3 is TGTGCCTGGAGCGTTCAAGAGACCCAGTACTTC.

This clone has more than one count but fewer than ten. The chain links TRBV7-2 to TRBJ2-5, with D possibly being TRBD1 (5 bases). The CDR3 runs to 16 residues. With 1 base removed from V and 5 bases from J, the gap between germline ends came to 17 bases. From germline, CDR1 is SGHTA and CDR2 FQGNSA. The CDR3 here is CASSLGIGAFGETQYF. In DNA, the CDR3 is TGTGCCAGCAGCTTAGGTATTGGGGCCTTTGGGGAGACCCAGTACTTC.

This clone showed up just a few times. The V call is TRBV7-7, the J call TRBJ2-7; 8 nucleotides align to TRBD1. The CDR3 totals 17 residues. In germline, CDR1 is SSHAT, CDR2 FNYEAQ (reference sequence). Trimming took 1 base from V and 3 from J; bases not matched to a gene: 11. The CDR3 bases are TGTGCCAGCAGCTTAGATCTTCGGACAGGGAGAGGCTACGAGCAGTACTTC. Its translation is CASSLDLRTGRGYEQYF.

The chain links TRBV5-1 to TRBJ2-7, with a weak D call TRBD1 (6 bases). The V and J ends lost 4 bases and 2 bases respectively, with 10 bases between them. The germline V gene has CDR1 SGHRS and CDR2 YFSETQ. The CDR3 has 13 amino acids. CDR3 DNA sequence: TGCGCCAGCAGCAGGACAGAGACCTACGAGCAGTACTTC. Translated: CASSRTETYEQYF.

The chain combines TRBV9 with TRBJ2-1; maybe TRBD1 (7 bases). The V gene lost 6 bases and the J gene lost 2 bases, with 15 bases spanning the gap. This CDR3 spans 15 amino acids. Germline CDR1 is SGDLS and CDR2 is YYNGEE. The CDR3 DNA is TGTGCCAGCACCACAGGGGCGGGAACCTACAATGAGCAGTTCTTC. Translated, it gives CASTTGAGTYNEQFF.

The chain recombines TRBV11-2 with TRBJ2-2; TRBD2 aligns across 7 bases. Unmatched junction bases numbered 8, after V lost 3 bases and J lost 7 bases. Germline V CDR1 and CDR2: SGHAT, FQNNGV. This CDR3 contains 15 residues. The CDR3: CASSFTSGVGGELFF. For the CDR3, the DNA is TGTGCCAGCAGCTTCACCAGCGGGGTTGGCGGGGAGCTGTTTTTT.

This clone showed up just a few times. The genes are TRBV28 and TRBJ1-6; 10 bases align to TRBD1. Germline V gives CDR1 MDHEN, CDR2 SYDVKM. V lost 4 bases to trimming and J lost 4 bases; unmatched junction nucleotides: 4. The CDR3 is made up of 16 amino acids. CDR3 nucleotides: TGTGCCAGCAGTTATTCGGGACAGGGGTATAATTCACCCCTCCACTTT. Residues: CASSYSGQGYNSPLHF.

Only a few counts were recorded for this clone. The chain combines TRBV25-1 with TRBJ1-2; D perhaps matches TRBD1 (5 bases). Germline V gene sequence: CDR1 MGHDK, CDR2 SYGVNS. V was clipped by 10 bases and J by 3 bases, with 15 bases between them. The CDR3 runs to 13 residues. CDR3 residues: CATRESGYYGYTF. CDR3 DNA sequence: TGTGCCACCCGGGAGTCAGGGTACTATGGCTACACCTTC.

Concerning this clone: The sample contains more than one DNA sequence encoding this CDR3. This rearrangement joins TRBV5-1 to TRBJ2-7; 8 bases fit TRBD1. Germline trimming cut 0 bases from V and 4 bases from J; bases unmatched to any gene: 3. The CDR3 is made up of 14 amino acids. CDR1 and CDR2 (germline): SGHRS, YFSETQ. The CDR3 nucleotides read TGCGCCAGCAGCTTGGGGCAGGGGGCTTACGAGCAGTACTTC. Its protein product is CASSLGQGAYEQYF.

The chain uses TRBV7-9 and TRBJ2-5, with a possible D match to TRBD1 (6 bases). The J call is uncertain, as TRBJ2-7 better fits the DNA end. The CDR3 has 13 amino acids. Per the germline V gene, CDR1 is SEHNR and CDR2 is FQNEAQ (reference sequence). CDR3 residues: CASSPTQGYEQYF. The CDR3 region has the DNA TGTGCCAGCAGCCCAACACAGGGTTACGAGCAGTACTTC.

The gene calls are TRBV28 and TRBJ1-5; D remains ambiguous. Trimming stripped 5 bases from V and 0 bases from J, with 11 bases between. Germline V gene data show CDR1 as MDHEN and CDR2 as SYDVKM. The CDR3 length is 15 residues. In DNA form, the CDR3 reads TGTGCCAGCAGTCCCCGGGGAGTTAGCAATCAGCCCCAGCATTTT. It is translated as CASSPRGVSNQPQHF.

The chain links TRBV15 to TRBJ2-2; the match to TRBD1 covers 8 bases. The J segment lost 6 bases and the V segment lost 0 bases, leaving 9 bases of the junction unmatched. The CDR3 sequence is 17 residues long. Germline CDR1 LNHNV, CDR2 YYDKDF (reference sequence). CDR3 protein: CATSREGRTGLPGELFF. As DNA, the CDR3 is TGTGCCACCAGCAGAGAAGGGAGGACAGGGTTACCCGGGGAGCTGTTTTTT.

V usage is TRBV4-1 and J usage is TRBJ1-2; the D gene is possibly TRBD1 (6 bases). The CDR3 runs to 16 residues. The germline V gene encodes CDR1 MGHRA and CDR2 YSYEKL. Trimming took off 2 bases at V and 0 bases at J, with 13 bases between the two ends. In DNA, the CDR3 is TGCGCCAGCAGCCAATACCCCAGGGGCCCTAACTATGGCTACACCTTC. Translating it yields CASSQYPRGPNYGYTF.

The rearrangement joins TRBV6-5 to TRBJ1-5; 8 bases match TRBD1. V trimming: 5 bases; J trimming: 2 bases; junction bases outside the gene matches: 5. Per the germline V gene, CDR1 is MNHEY and CDR2 is SVGAGI. The CDR3 consists of 15 residues. The CDR3 region is CASSTGTGRNQPQHF. CDR3 nucleotides: TGTGCCAGCAGTACAGGGACAGGACGCAATCAGCCCCAGCATTTT.

The chain couples TRBV6-6 to TRBJ1-1; 12 bases align to TRBD1. Germline V gene data show CDR1 as MNHNY and CDR2 as SVGAGI (reference sequence). The CDR3 length is 16 residues. V trimming: 6 bases; J trimming: 5 bases; junction bases outside the gene matches: 10. The CDR3 bases are TGTGCCAGCAGCTCCGGGACAGGGGGCGCGGAAACTGAAGCTTTCTTT. This encodes CASSSGTGGAETEAFF.

This clone was picked up a small number of times. This chain links TRBV30 with TRBJ1-6; weak D call: TRBD1 (5 bases). The CDR3 spans 14 residues. V dropped 2 bases and J dropped 10 bases, with 15 bases sitting between them. Per germline, CDR1 GTSNPN and CDR2 SVGIG (reference sequence). CDR3 in DNA: TGTGCCTGGAGTTTATTCCAGGGCAGATCACCCCTCCACTTT. It translates to CAWSLFQGRSPLHF.

The CDR3 sequence: CASSPGQGFSYEQYF. The CDR3 DNA follows: TGTGCCAGTAGTCCGGGACAGGGTTTCTCCTACGAGCAGTACTTC. V is TRBV19 and J is TRBJ2-7; 9 positions match TRBD1. CDR3 size: 15 residues. V was pared by 5 bases and J by 0 bases, with 5 bases of the junction left unmatched. Per the germline V gene, CDR1 is LNHDA and CDR2 is SQIVND (reference sequence). The entire variable domain, with the rest obtained from reference TRBV19 and TRBJ2-7, is as follows: DGGITQSPKYLFRKEGQNVTLSCEQNLNHDAMYWYRQDPGQGLRLIYYSQIVNDFQKGDIAEGYSVSREKKESFPLTVTSAQKNPTAFYLCASSPGQGFSYEQYFGPGTRLTVT.

The chain employs TRBV19 and TRBJ1-4; 8 bases line up with TRBD1. There are 14 residues in the CDR3. Germline V gene lookup returns CDR1 LNHDA and CDR2 SQIVND (reference sequence). V shed 3 bases and J 7 bases; nucleotides not matched to a gene: 4. The CDR3 sequence: CASSIRTGIEKLFF. DNA for the CDR3: TGTGCCAGTAGTATCAGGACAGGGATTGAAAAACTGTTTTTT.

This clone was detected a few times. The chain has TRBV2 and TRBJ1-6; no reliable D call. The germline CDR1 and CDR2 sequences are SNHLY and FYNNEI. Trimming removed 2 bases at V and 7 bases at J, with 6 bases between. CDR3 size: 13 residues. This CDR3 reads CASSERENSPLHF. The CDR3 nucleotides are TGTGCCAGCAGTGAAAGGGAGAATTCACCCCTCCACTTT.

The chain combines TRBV28 with TRBJ2-7, with TRBD1 identical over 8 bases. CDR1 and CDR2 (germline): MDHEN, SYDVKM. V lost 5 bases and J lost 7; bases outside the gene matches: 13. The CDR3 covers 15 residues. The DNA for the CDR3 is TGTGCCAGCAGTGGGGGACAGGTAGGGGGGAGAGAGCAGTACTTC. Amino acid sequence: CASSGGQVGGREQYF.

This clone was counted a few times. The chain joins TRBV11-2 to TRBJ2-1, with a possible D match to TRBD1 (5 bases). Germline values: CDR1 SGHAT, CDR2 FQNNGV. The CDR3 extends over 11 amino acids. Trimming pared 5 bases from V and 8 bases from J, leaving 7 bases between. The DNA for the CDR3 is TGTGCCAGCAGCAGGGGATATGAGCAGTTCTTC. Its protein is CASSRGYEQFF.

This chain links TRBV15 with TRBJ2-1; D perhaps matches TRBD1 (6 bases). CDR1 LNHNV and CDR2 YYDKDF come from the germline V gene (reference sequence). The V gene lost 3 bases and the J gene lost 7 bases, with 10 bases spanning the gap. This CDR3 region has 13 residues. The CDR3 spells CATSRTQGNEQFF. CDR3 sequence (DNA): TGTGCCACCAGCAGGACCCAGGGGAATGAGCAGTTCTTC. Variable domain in full (rest from reference TRBV15 and TRBJ2-1): DAMVIQNPRYQVTQFGKPVTLSCSQTLNHNVMYWYQQKSSQAPKLLFHYYDKDFNNEADTPDNFQSRRPNTSFCFLDIRSPGLGDTAMYLCATSRTQGNEQFFGPGTRLTVL.

V gene TRBV5-1 combines with J gene TRBJ1-1; D gene uncertain. The CDR3 sequence is 14 residues long. Germline values: CDR1 SGHRS, CDR2 YFSETQ. Trimming stripped 5 bases from V and 1 base from J, with 12 bases between. The CDR3 protein is CASRQEPQNTEAFF. The CDR3, as DNA: TGCGCCAGCAGGCAGGAACCCCAGAACACTGAAGCTTTCTTT.

J is TRBJ2-7 and V is TRBV7-2; D is ambiguous. CDR1 and CDR2 from the germline V gene are SGHTA and FQGNSA. The CDR3 consists of 15 residues. Trimming removed 1 base from V and 6 bases from J, with 16 bases in between. The CDR3 sequence: CASSLELGALGEQYF. CDR3 nucleotides: TGTGCCAGCAGCTTAGAATTAGGAGCTCTCGGCGAGCAGTACTTC.

The genes are TRBV7-8 and TRBJ2-1; 11 bases are a match to TRBD2. The CDR3 is 17 amino acids. The ends lost 0 bases at V and 4 bases at J; junction bases unmatched: 5. The V gene's germline CDR1 is SGHVS and CDR2 FQNEAQ. The CDR3 is CASSLAPTSGTYNEQFF. The CDR3 nucleotides read TGTGCCAGCAGCTTAGCCCCGACTAGCGGGACATACAATGAGCAGTTCTTC.

The chain is built from TRBV5-1 and TRBJ2-7, with 8 bases identical to TRBD1. CDR1 and CDR2 (germline): SGHRS, YFSETQ. The CDR3 spans 16 residues. J gave up 3 bases and V 0 bases, and 8 bases lay outside the gene matches. CDR3 bases: TGCGCCAGCAGCTTGGACAGCCAGGGGGCTTTCTACGAGCAGTACTTC. Protein: CASSLDSQGAFYEQYF.